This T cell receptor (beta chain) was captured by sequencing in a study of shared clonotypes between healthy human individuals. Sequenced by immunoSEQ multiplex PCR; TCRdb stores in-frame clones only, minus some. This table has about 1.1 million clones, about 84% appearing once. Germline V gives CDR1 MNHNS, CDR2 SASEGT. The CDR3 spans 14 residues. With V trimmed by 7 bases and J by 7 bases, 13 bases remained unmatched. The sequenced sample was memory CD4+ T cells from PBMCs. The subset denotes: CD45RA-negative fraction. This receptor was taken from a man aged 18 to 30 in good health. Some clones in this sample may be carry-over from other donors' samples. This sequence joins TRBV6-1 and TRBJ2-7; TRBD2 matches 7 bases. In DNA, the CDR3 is TGTGCCAGCACCAATCTAGCGGCGGCGGGGGAGCAGTACTTC. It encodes CASTNLAAAGEQYF.